Sequencing of this T cell receptor beta chain was carried out in a study of blood T cell repertoires in COVID-19. Study-wide background: Material from acute and convalescent COVID-19 was sourced from the United States, Italy and Spain.

Per the authors' pipeline: Quantification of nucleated cells was approximated via reference gene primer amplification. Here immunoSEQ multiplex PCR was the method, and the copy in TCRdb shows in-frame clones only, minus some. The DNA was the basis for D and trimming; V, J and clone size are from that table. The sample shows about 440,000 clones, about nine tenths of them seen only once. The CDR3 is made up of 16 amino acids. In assigning cohorts, the study relied on participant-reported clinical history. Sequencing input: PBMCs or T cells enriched from blood (not recorded which). The chain employs TRBV12-1 and TRBJ1-5. TRBV12-1 is a recognized pseudogene. This clonotype was obtained from a man in his late teens or twenties who had recovered from COVID-19. This chain's CDR3 is CASSPERGGSNQPQHF. For the CDR3, the DNA is TGTGCCAGCAGCCCTGAACGCGGGGGAAGCAATCAGCCCCAGCATTTT.